This record concerns one T cell receptor beta chain sequence. Its antigen remains unknown. This sample is part of a study of T cells after yellow fever vaccination. Overall study results and limits: Most clones from primary vaccination resurfaced after the booster (around 97% CD4, around 90% CD8). Secondary responses were weaker yet peaked faster, day 5 versus 15.

Germline assignment: CDR1 SQVTM and CDR2 ANQGSEA. With 4 bases removed from V and 2 bases from J, the gap between germline ends came to 11 bases. The CDR3 has 13 amino acids. MiXCR, run by TCRdb on the 5' RACE reads, gives a single entry per CDR3 protein. In the table there are around 550,000 distinct CDR3 sequences, 15% to 20% of which are singletons. The rearrangement uses TRBV29-1 and TRBJ2-5; D call uncertain. Source: PBMCs, taken 15 days after the yellow fever booster vaccination. The sequence derives from a man in his thirties or forties who received the YFV17D yellow fever vaccine. Here the CDR3 reads CSVGKTEQETQYF. The CDR3 bases are TGCAGCGTTGGAAAAACGGAGCAAGAGACCCAGTACTTC.